A selection of T cell receptor beta chains follows, all from one sample in a study of blood T cell repertoires in COVID-19. This table comes from immunoSEQ multiplex PCR, and its TCRdb copy is limited to in-frame clones, with some not included. The sample shows roughly 230,000 clones, 65% to 90% of them seen only once. Source material: peripheral blood. The receptors originated from a woman aged 50 to 65 with acute or convalescent COVID-19. Both conserved end residues are part of each CDR3. The D gene is left open where the match is weak. The size field is filled for only some rows; it gives once, few, many or a size class.

V gene	J gene	clone size	D gene	CDR3 protein	CDR3 DNA
TRBV27	TRBJ2-7	NA	NA	CASRSSYEQYF	TGTGCCAGCAGGTCGAGCTACGAGCAGTACTTC
TRBV12-3/TRBV12-4	TRBJ2-7	NA	NA	CASSLKQGYEQYF	TGTGCCAGCAGTTTAAAGCAGGGTTACGAGCAGTACTTC
TRBV24-1	TRBJ2-5	NA	NA	CATSLTGPRETQYF	TGTGCCACCAGCCTGACAGGCCCACGCGAGACCCAGTACTTC
TRBV5-4	TRBJ1-3	NA	NA	CASSRRGFSGNTIYF	TGTGCCAGCAGCCGAAGGGGATTTTCTGGAAACACCATATATTTT
TRBV2	TRBJ1-3	NA	NA	CASSVSTLINTIYF	TGTGCCAGCAGTGTATCTACCCTCATCAACACCATATATTTT
TRBV7-2	TRBJ1-5	NA	NA	CASSLELRNQPQHF	TGTGCCAGCAGCTTAGAACTCCGCAATCAGCCCCAGCATTTT
TRBV7-2	TRBJ2-5	NA	TRBD2	CASSLVGLAEQETQYF	TGTGCCAGCAGCTTAGTCGGTCTAGCGGAGCAAGAGACCCAGTACTTC
TRBV18	TRBJ2-1	NA	TRBD1	CASSQGTGTYNEQFF	TGTGCCAGCTCACAAGGGACAGGGACCTACAATGAGCAGTTCTTC
TRBV5-4	TRBJ2-1	NA	NA	CASSLDPRAYNEQFF	TGTGCCAGCAGCTTGGACCCGCGGGCTTACAATGAGCAGTTCTTC
TRBV6-5	TRBJ1-1	NA	NA	CASSARKAFF	TGTGCCAGCAGCGCGCGTAAGGCTTTCTTT
TRBV4-2	TRBJ2-7	NA	TRBD1	CASSPGQGTYEQYF	TGTGCCAGCAGCCCGGGACAGGGAACCTACGAGCAGTACTTC
TRBV12-1	TRBJ1-1	few	NA	CASSFAQGRTEAFF	TGTGCCAGCAGCTTTGCACAGGGGAGGACTGAAGCTTTCTTT
TRBV2	TRBJ1-3	NA	NA	CASPRSETGNTIYF	TGTGCCAGCCCTCGGTCGGAGACTGGAAACACCATATATTTT
TRBV6-2/TRBV6-3	TRBJ2-3	NA	NA	CASSYSVRVGTDTQYF	TGTGCCAGCAGTTACTCGGTCAGGGTCGGGACAGATACGCAGTATTTT
TRBV9	TRBJ2-1	NA	TRBD2	CASSVVASGGINEQFF	TGTGCCAGCAGCGTAGTGGCTAGCGGGGGGATCAATGAGCAGTTCTTC
TRBV6-5	TRBJ2-7	NA	TRBD2	CASKTSGYEQYF	TGTGCCAGTAAGACTAGCGGCTACGAGCAGTACTTC
TRBV19	TRBJ1-6	NA	NA	CASSMDPREYSPLHF	TGTGCCAGTAGTATGGACCCACGGGAGTATTCACCCCTCCACTTT
TRBV4-1	TRBJ1-3	once	NA	CASSQTRESGNTIYF	TGCGCCAGCAGCCAGACCCGGGAGTCTGGAAACACCATATATTTT
TRBV3-1/TRBV3-2	TRBJ1-5	NA	NA	CASSLSWGVREPQHF	TGTGCCAGCAGCCTCAGTTGGGGGGTTAGGGAGCCCCAGCATTTT
TRBV4-3	TRBJ2-2	NA	TRBD2	CASSQFTGTSGGATTGELFF	TGCGCCAGCAGCCAGTTCACCGGGACTAGCGGGGGGGCGACCACCGGGGAGCTGTTTTTT
TRBV9	TRBJ2-2	few	TRBD1	CARISDRDRRGEDTGELFF	TGTGCCAGGATCTCGGACCGGGACAGGCGCGGGGAGGACACCGGGGAGCTGTTTTTT
TRBV5-1	TRBJ1-2	NA	TRBD1	CASSPGTGGYGYTF	TGCGCCAGCAGCCCCGGGACAGGGGGCTATGGCTACACCTTC
TRBV19	TRBJ1-2	NA	TRBD1	CASSTGTDLGYTF	TGTGCCAGTAGTACAGGGACAGACCTTGGCTACACCTTC
TRBV3-1/TRBV3-2	TRBJ1-5	few	TRBD1	CASSQLGQAQPQHF	TGTGCCAGCAGCCAGTTGGGACAGGCTCAGCCCCAGCATTTT
TRBV5-1	TRBJ2-5	NA	TRBD1	CASSLTGGSETQYF	TGCGCCAGCAGCTTGACAGGGGGCTCTGAGACCCAGTACTTC
TRBV30	TRBJ1-5	NA	NA	CAWSGGGGNQPQHF	TGTGCCTGGAGTGGAGGGGGTGGTAATCAGCCCCAGCATTTT
TRBV7-2	TRBJ2-1	few	TRBD2	CASSTSGGSSYNEQFF	TGTGCCAGCAGCACTAGCGGGGGTAGCTCCTACAATGAGCAGTTCTTC
TRBV11-3	TRBJ2-1	NA	TRBD2	CASSLEAGVEQFF	TGTGCCAGCAGCTTAGAGGCGGGAGTTGAGCAGTTCTTC
TRBV6-6	TRBJ2-5	NA	TRBD2	CASSLAGAFQETQYF	TGTGCCAGCAGTTTAGCGGGGGCCTTCCAAGAGACCCAGTACTTC
TRBV7-9	TRBJ1-2	NA	TRBD1	CASSLGTGSYGYTF	TGTGCCAGCAGCCTGGGGACAGGGTCCTATGGCTACACCTTC